The present TCR beta chain was sequenced within a study of cytomegalovirus exposure and HLA in healthy donors. The donors (healthy individuals) were bone marrow donors. Trimming removed 4 bases from V and 1 base from J; junction bases left unmatched: 6. CDR1 LGHNA and CDR2 YNFKEQ come from the germline V gene. The CDR3 runs to 15 residues. Use of 60 Vbeta and 13 Jbeta primers characterized the PCR. The table came from immunoSEQ multiplex PCR; TCRdb's copy has only in-frame clones and leaves some out. The sample holds around 75,000 clones. Study-wide points: CMV serostatus stood as the only immune exposure information on hand. Earlier analysis found most TCR beta V segments productive about 90% or about 30% of the time.

Points on this clone: Its target is unknown.

The rearrangement uses TRBV4-2 and TRBJ1-1; 7 nucleotides agree with TRBD1. This receptor was obtained from a man in his forties or fifties in good health and CMV-seropositive. The sequenced sample consisted of PBMCs. The CDR3 DNA reads as TGTGCCAGCAGCCTCACGACAGGGCAGAACACTGAAGCTTTCTTT. Translated, it gives CASSLTTGQNTEAFF.